This T cell receptor (beta chain) comes out of a study of T-cell memory formation after mild COVID-19. Study observations and caveats: Cross-reactive memory seemingly joined, as some responding clones were found in pre-infection memory.

As regards this clonotype: The antigen is unknown.

A single record per CDR3 protein comes from TCRdb applying MiXCR to the 5' RACE reads. The sample lists hundreds of thousands of distinct CDR3 sequences; approximately 16% were seen once. This CDR3 has 15 amino acids. Germline lookup yields CDR1 SGHTA and CDR2 FQGNSA. V gave up 1 base and J gave up 4 bases, with 11 bases separating them. This TCR was sampled from a man between 18 and 35 years old who had mild COVID-19 (a few samples of this study predate the infection). Cell type and time point are not known. The chain recombines TRBV7-2 with TRBJ1-3; D possibly corresponds to TRBD1 (6 bases). The material sequenced was PBMCs or a T cell subset sorted from them (not recorded which). Here the CDR3 reads CASSLVMGAGNTIYF. Here the CDR3 DNA reads TGTGCCAGCAGCTTAGTAATGGGGGCCGGAAACACCATATATTTT.